This T cell receptor beta chain was observed in a study of T cell responses to AZD1222 COVID-19 vaccine. Trimming removed 3 bases from V and 4 bases from J, with 7 bases in between. Per the germline V gene, CDR1 is SGHRS and CDR2 is YFSETQ. The CDR3 has 13 amino acids. Libraries were prepared by immunoSEQ multiplex PCR; TCRdb keeps only in-frame clonotypes and omits some of them. The sample holds about 70,000 clones, around 84% seen once. A word on this clone: Its antigen remains unknown.

The study, taken as a whole, reports: The sample set comprised mostly white British donors with more females, and clonal diversity was possibly underestimated.

This rearrangement joins TRBV5-1 to TRBJ2-2; D possibly corresponds to TRBD2 (5 bases). This sequence originates from an adult in good health. Sequencing was performed on peripheral blood, taken on day 0 of AZD1222 vaccination. The CDR3 sequence is CASSSTSTGELFF. CDR3 DNA: TGCGCCAGCAGCTCAACTAGCACCGGGGAGCTGTTTTTT. Full variable domain (outside the CDR3, taken from reference TRBV5-1 and TRBJ2-2): KAGVTQTPRYLIKTRGQQVTLSCSPISGHRSVSWYQQTPGQGLQFLFEYFSETQRNKGNFPGRFSGRQFSNSRSEMNVSTLELGDSALYLCASSSTSTGELFFGEGSRLTVL.